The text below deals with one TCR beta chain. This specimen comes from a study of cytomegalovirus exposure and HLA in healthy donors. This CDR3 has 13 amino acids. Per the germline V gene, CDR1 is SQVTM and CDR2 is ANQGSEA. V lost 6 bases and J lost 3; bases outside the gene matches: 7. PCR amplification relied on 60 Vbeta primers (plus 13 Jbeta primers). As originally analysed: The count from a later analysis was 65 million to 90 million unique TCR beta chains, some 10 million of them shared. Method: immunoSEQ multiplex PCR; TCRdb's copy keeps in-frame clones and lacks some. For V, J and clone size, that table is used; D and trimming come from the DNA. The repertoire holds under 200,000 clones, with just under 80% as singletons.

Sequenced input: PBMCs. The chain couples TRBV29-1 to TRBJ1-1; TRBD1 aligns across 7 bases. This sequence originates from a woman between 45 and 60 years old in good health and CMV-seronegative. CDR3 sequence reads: CSVSTGWDTEAFF. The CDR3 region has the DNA TGCAGCGTCTCGACAGGGTGGGACACTGAAGCTTTCTTT. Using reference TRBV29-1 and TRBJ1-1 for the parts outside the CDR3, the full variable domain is SAVISQKPSRDICQRGTSLTIQCQVDSQVTMMFWYRQQPGQSLTLIATANQGSEATYESGFVIDKFPISRPNLTFSTLTVSNMSPEDSSIYLCSVSTGWDTEAFFGQGTRLTVV.